The 9 T cell receptor beta chains below all came from one sample that was sequenced in a study of OX40 agonist ivuxolimab in advanced cancers. The protocol was immunoSEQ multiplex PCR, while the TCRdb copy is restricted to in-frame clones and leaves out a portion. The sample shows roughly 75,000 clones, 83% of them seen only once. This specimen consisted of CD4+ or CD8+ T cells sorted from blood, obtained in a trial of the OX40 agonist ivuxolimab. The origin of the receptors is an adult with an advanced solid tumor such as melanoma, head and neck, liver or kidney cancer.

The V gene is TRBV18, the J gene TRBJ2-1; 9 bases fit TRBD2. V shed 1 base and J 7 bases; nucleotides not matched to a gene: 14. CDR1 is KGHSH, CDR2 LQKENI, per germline. This CDR3 comprises 18 residues. CDR3 nucleotides: TGTGCCAGCTCACCACAGTTTATCGTGCGGGAGGGTCTGAATGAGCAGTTCTTC. Protein product: CASSPQFIVREGLNEQFF.

The chain's CDR3 is CASSLGSGGAANYGYTF. DNA for the CDR3: TGTGCCAGTAGCCTCGGAAGCGGCGGGGCGGCTAACTATGGCTACACCTTC. This rearrangement joins TRBV19 to TRBJ1-2; weak D call: TRBD1 (5 bases). The CDR3 is 17 amino acids. The ends were cut back, 6 bases at V and 0 bases at J, with 20 bases in the middle. CDR1 is LNHDA and CDR2 is SQIVND in the germline V gene (reference sequence).

J is TRBJ2-7 and V is TRBV11-3, with 7 bases matching TRBD1. This CDR3 is built from 13 residues. Unmatched junction bases numbered 4, after V lost 3 bases and J lost 5 bases. CDR1 SGHNT and CDR2 YENEEA come from the germline V gene. CDR3 protein: CASSFKDRDEQYF. The CDR3 DNA reads TGTGCCAGCAGCTTCAAAGACAGGGACGAGCAGTACTTC. The full variable domain, completed using reference TRBV11-3 and TRBJ2-7, is EAGVVQSPRYKIIEKKQPVAFWCNPISGHNTLYWYLQNLGQGPELLIRYENEEAVDDSQLPKDRFSAERLKGVDSTLKIQPAELGDSAVYLCASSFKDRDEQYFGPGTRLTVT.

This clone was detected only once. The chain couples TRBV6-6 to TRBJ2-3; 7 positions match TRBD1. Germline lookup yields CDR1 MNHNY and CDR2 SVGAGI (reference sequence). CDR3 size: 15 residues. V shed 4 bases and J 1 base; nucleotides not matched to a gene: 5. The CDR3 spells CASSSRGGGTDTQYF. CDR3 DNA: TGTGCCAGCAGTTCTAGAGGGGGCGGCACAGATACGCAGTATTTT.

J is TRBJ2-3 and V is TRBV7-6; D gene unclear. V lost 4 bases to trimming and J lost 4 bases, with 12 bases between them. Germline CDR1 SGHVS, CDR2 FNYEAQ. CDR3 length equals 14 residues. CDR3 residues: CASSSPNLADTQYF. The CDR3 DNA reads as TGTGCCAGCAGCTCCCCCAACTTGGCAGATACGCAGTATTTT. The variable domain in full, with the rest retrieved from reference TRBV7-6 and TRBJ2-3, is GAGVSQSPRYKVTKRGQDVALRCDPISGHVSLYWYRQALGQGPEFLTYFNYEAQQDKSGLPNDRFSAERPEGSISTLTIQRTEQRDSAMYRCASSSPNLADTQYFGPGTRLTVL.

The V and J genes are TRBV5-1 and TRBJ2-7; D tentatively reads TRBD1 or TRBD2 (6 bases each). Per germline, CDR1 SGHRS and CDR2 YFSETQ. V was cut by 0 bases and J by 1 base, with 11 bases left in between. This CDR3 region has 15 residues. The CDR3 protein is CASSLEGGPSYEQYF. CDR3 nucleotides: TGCGCCAGCAGCTTGGAAGGGGGGCCTTCCTACGAGCAGTACTTC. Full variable domain (outside the CDR3, taken from reference TRBV5-1 and TRBJ2-7): KAGVTQTPRYLIKTRGQQVTLSCSPISGHRSVSWYQQTPGQGLQFLFEYFSETQRNKGNFPGRFSGRQFSNSRSEMNVSTLELGDSALYLCASSLEGGPSYEQYFGPGTRLTVT.

The J gene is TRBJ2-1, the V gene TRBV11-3, with 9 bases fitting TRBD1. Per germline, CDR1 SGHNT and CDR2 YENEEA. The CDR3 is made up of 13 amino acids. The V and J ends lost 5 bases and 7 bases, in that order; junction bases with no gene match: 3. The CDR3 DNA reads TGTGCCAGCAGCGGGACAGGGAGGAATGAGCAGTTCTTC. It specifies CASSGTGRNEQFF.

This chain links TRBV28 with TRBJ2-1; maybe TRBD1 (6 bases). Deletions cut 3 bases from V and 12 bases from J, with 12 bases between. CDR1 MDHEN and CDR2 SYDVKM come from the germline V gene. The CDR3 spans 12 residues. This chain's CDR3 is CASSLDRLGQFF. The CDR3 DNA is TGTGCCAGCAGTTTGGACAGATTAGGGCAGTTCTTC.

DNA for the CDR3: TGCGCCAGCAGCTTCCAGGGGGCGGATACGCAGTATTTT. Encoded protein: CASSFQGADTQYF. The rearrangement uses TRBV5-1 and TRBJ2-3, with 8 bases aligning to TRBD1. The CDR3 length is 13 residues. V shed 2 bases and J 6 bases; nucleotides not matched to a gene: 2. Germline CDR1 is SGHRS and CDR2 is YFSETQ.